Shown below are 30 T cell receptor beta chains from a single sample sequenced in a study of cytomegalovirus exposure and HLA in healthy donors. In the PCR, 60 Vbeta and 13 Jbeta primers were used. The protocol was immunoSEQ multiplex PCR, while the TCRdb copy is restricted to in-frame clones and leaves out a portion. The repertoire holds fewer than 65,000 clones, with 65% to 85% as singletons. The sample consisted of PBMCs. All receptors come from a young man in good health and CMV-seronegative.

In its sample, this clone was seen once. The gene calls are TRBV30 and TRBJ1-2, with 10 bases lining up with TRBD1. The germline V gene has CDR1 GTSNPN and CDR2 SVGIG (reference sequence). V was pared by 2 bases and J by 5 bases, with 14 bases of the junction left unmatched. This CDR3 has 17 residues. The CDR3 is CAWSISNDRGRRYGYTF. CDR3 nucleotides: TGTGCCTGGAGTATCTCGAATGACAGGGGGCGAAGGTATGGCTACACCTTC.

This chain joins TRBV18 and TRBJ1-3, with D perhaps matching TRBD1 (6 bases). Germline V gene lookup returns CDR1 KGHSH and CDR2 LQKENI. The V and J ends lost 3 bases and 8 bases respectively, with 20 bases between them. The CDR3 is 16 residues long. The CDR3 sequence is CASSPIAQGIIDTIYF. CDR3 DNA: TGTGCCAGCTCACCGATCGCACAGGGAATAATCGACACCATATATTTT.

The V call is TRBV5-1, the J call TRBJ2-5; D is ambiguous. The tail of the sequence fits TRBJ2-7 better, so the J call may be wrong. In germline, CDR1 is SGHRS, CDR2 YFSETQ. CDR3 length: 12 amino acids. The CDR3 region is CASSRITYEQYF. In nucleotides, the CDR3 is TGCGCCAGCAGTCGAATCACCTACGAGCAGTACTTC.

V and J are TRBV4-2 and TRBJ2-5; the D gene is possibly TRBD2 (6 bases). The germline V and J ends were trimmed by 0 bases and 4 bases, with 12 bases remaining between them. CDR1 is LGHNA and CDR2 is YNFKEQ in the germline V gene. The CDR3 spans 15 residues. Here the CDR3 DNA reads TGTGCCAGCAGCCAAGATAAGGACTACTCAGAGACCCAGTACTTC. Translated: CASSQDKDYSETQYF.

The chain combines TRBV19 with TRBJ2-3; 9 bases align to TRBD2. Germline CDR1 reads LNHDA; CDR2 reads SQIVND (reference sequence). V was pared by 6 bases and J by 3 bases, with 10 bases of the junction left unmatched. This CDR3 is 16 amino acids long. The CDR3 is CASRGWREGRTDTQYF. The CDR3 DNA reads as TGTGCCAGTAGAGGGTGGCGGGAGGGCCGGACAGATACGCAGTATTTT.

This clone was found once. The chain combines TRBV28 with TRBJ1-1, with no clear D. V gave up 8 bases and J gave up 3 bases, with 10 bases separating them. This CDR3 is 12 amino acids long. Germline CDR1 is MDHEN and CDR2 is SYDVKM. In DNA form, the CDR3 reads TGTGCCAGCGACGGGGTTGACACTGAAGCTTTCTTT. It codes for CASDGVDTEAFF.

The chain couples TRBV15 to TRBJ2-1; D is unresolved. The germline CDR1 and CDR2 sequences are LNHNV and YYDKDF (reference sequence). Trimming cost V 0 bases and J 6 bases, with 6 bases left between them. CDR3 length: 13 amino acids. CDR3 loop: CATSRDSTNEQFF. CDR3 nucleotides: TGTGCCACCAGCAGAGATAGTACCAATGAGCAGTTCTTC.

The rearrangement links TRBV2 to TRBJ1-1; the match to TRBD1 covers 8 bases. The CDR3 has 15 residues. The V gene's germline CDR1 is SNHLY and CDR2 FYNNEI. V was clipped by 6 bases and J by 1 base; unmatched bases: 7. The CDR3: CASRLQGATNTEAFF. The CDR3 DNA reads TGTGCCAGCAGGCTCCAGGGGGCCACGAACACTGAAGCTTTCTTT.

V usage is TRBV30 and J usage is TRBJ1-2; 7 bases map to TRBD1. Per the germline V gene, CDR1 is GTSNPN and CDR2 is SVGIG (reference sequence). The CDR3 sequence is 13 residues long. J was trimmed by 3 bases and V by 4 bases; bases with no gene match: 5. As DNA, the CDR3 is TGTGCCTGGAACACAGGGGTTGACTATGGCTACACCTTC. Translated, it gives CAWNTGVDYGYTF.

The chain couples TRBV4-2 to TRBJ2-1; TRBD2 agrees at 14 bases. V trimming: 2 bases; J trimming: 8 bases; junction bases outside the gene matches: 11. Germline CDR1 reads LGHNA; CDR2 reads YNFKEQ. This CDR3 region has 18 residues. The CDR3 here is CASSQTNRLAGGPDEQFF. The CDR3, as DNA: TGTGCCAGCAGCCAAACCAATAGACTAGCGGGAGGGCCGGATGAGCAGTTCTTC.

This chain uses TRBV5-6 with TRBJ1-3; a weak D match, TRBD1 (6 bases). V was cut by 7 bases and J by 6 bases, with 20 bases left in between. This CDR3 is built from 15 residues. Germline V gene data show CDR1 as SGHDT and CDR2 as YYEEEE. The CDR3 loop reads CASEVTGFWENTIYF. CDR3 DNA: TGTGCCAGCGAAGTAACAGGGTTCTGGGAAAACACCATATATTTT.

The genes are TRBV7-8 and TRBJ1-1; D unresolved. Germline CDR1 is SGHVS and CDR2 is FQNEAQ. The CDR3 has 17 residues. With 0 bases removed from V and 1 base from J, the gap between germline ends came to 15 bases. CDR3 nucleotide sequence: TGTGCCAGCAGCTTAGCCAGGTTCACAAGCCAGAACACTGAAGCTTTCTTT. This encodes CASSLARFTSQNTEAFF.

This clone showed up just a few times. The rearrangement uses TRBV10-3 and TRBJ2-1; D possibly corresponds to TRBD1 (6 bases). V lost 4 bases and J 7 bases, leaving 14 bases between the germline ends. The CDR3 loop spans 14 amino acids. From germline, CDR1 is ENHRY and CDR2 SYGVKD. CDR3 nucleotide sequence: TGTGCCATCAGTGTACAGGGTCTTGGTAATGAGCAGTTCTTC. Residues: CAISVQGLGNEQFF.

The chain links TRBV7-3 to TRBJ1-2; possible D gene TRBD1, 6 bases. The V gene's germline CDR1 is SGHTA and CDR2 FQGTGA. The CDR3 spans 14 residues. V shed 5 bases and J shed 4 bases, with 14 bases lying between them. The DNA of the CDR3 is TGTGCCAGCAGCGCACAGGGAGCCCCCTATGGCTACACCTTC. Translating it yields CASSAQGAPYGYTF.

This rearrangement joins TRBV7-9 to TRBJ1-6; TRBD1 is a possible D gene (5 bases). This CDR3 region has 16 residues. Germline CDR1 reads SEHNR; CDR2 reads FQNEAQ (reference sequence). The V gene lost 5 bases and the J gene lost 7 bases, with 18 bases spanning the gap. The CDR3 spells CASSQPGLRGNSPLHF. CDR3 DNA: TGTGCCAGCAGCCAACCAGGACTCCGGGGGAATTCACCCCTCCACTTT. The variable domain in full, completed from reference TRBV7-9 and TRBJ1-6, reads DTGVSQNPRHKITKRGQNVTFRCDPISEHNRLYWYRQTLGQGPEFLTYFQNEAQLEKSRLLSDRFSAERPKGSFSTLEIQRTEQGDSAMYLCASSQPGLRGNSPLHFGNGTRLTVT.

The rearrangement links TRBV9 to TRBJ2-1; 7 bases agree with TRBD2. V gave up 2 bases and J gave up 5 bases; unmatched junction bases: 7. The CDR3 totals 15 residues. CDR1 is SGDLS, CDR2 YYNGEE, per germline. CDR3 bases: TGTGCCAGCAGCGTCCGGGACTATGATGACAATGAGCAGTTCTTC. Translation gives CASSVRDYDDNEQFF.

This chain links TRBV25-1 with TRBJ1-6; D is unresolved. Deletions cut 2 bases from V and 5 bases from J, with 16 bases between. The germline V gene has CDR1 MGHDK and CDR2 SYGVNS. This CDR3 is 17 amino acids long. The CDR3 sequence is CASSERWAAKNNSPLHF. The CDR3 DNA sequence: TGTGCCAGCAGTGAACGGTGGGCAGCTAAAAATAATTCACCCCTCCACTTT.

The chain combines TRBV19 with TRBJ1-5; 11 bases agree with TRBD1. This CDR3 spans 19 amino acids. The J segment lost 4 bases and the V segment lost 5 bases, leaving 16 bases of the junction unmatched. Germline V gene lookup returns CDR1 LNHDA and CDR2 SQIVND (reference sequence). Written as DNA, the CDR3 is TGTGCCAGTAGTGCTAGCTCGGACAGGGGGCTTAATTGGAATCAGCCCCAGCATTTT. It encodes CASSASSDRGLNWNQPQHF.

This chain connects TRBV19 to TRBJ1-1, with 9 bases fitting TRBD1. There are 15 residues in the CDR3. V lost 4 bases and J lost 5; bases outside the gene matches: 8. Germline lookup yields CDR1 LNHDA and CDR2 SQIVND (reference sequence). The CDR3 DNA reads as TGTGCCAGTAGTAGAAGGGACAGGGAGGGGACTGAAGCTTTCTTT. Translating gives CASSRRDREGTEAFF.

The chain has TRBV7-2 and TRBJ2-7, with 8 bases identical to TRBD2. The junction had 11 bases not matched to a gene; V was cut back by 5 bases and J by 2 bases. Per germline, CDR1 SGHTA and CDR2 FQGNSA. The CDR3 loop spans 16 amino acids. The CDR3, as DNA: TGTGCCAGCAGCCCCCGGGGTGGGACTAGGGCCTACGAGCAGTACTTC. This codes for CASSPRGGTRAYEQYF. The whole variable domain, remainder taken from reference TRBV7-2 and TRBJ2-7, is GAGVSQSPSNKVTEKGKDVELRCDPISGHTALYWYRQSLGQGLEFLIYFQGNSAPDKSGLPSDRFSAERTGGSVSTLTIQRTQQEDSAVYLCASSPRGGTRAYEQYFGPGTRLTVT.

This rearrangement joins TRBV19 to TRBJ1-5, with TRBD1 identical over 11 bases. The CDR3 covers 17 residues. J was trimmed by 3 bases and V by 1 base; bases with no gene match: 5. CDR1 is LNHDA, CDR2 SQIVND, per germline (reference sequence). CDR3 nucleotide sequence: TGTGCCAGTAGTATAGTAGCGGGACAGGGGGACAATCAGCCCCAGCATTTT. Encoded protein: CASSIVAGQGDNQPQHF. Supplemented by reference TRBV19 and TRBJ1-5, the full variable domain reads DGGITQSPKYLFRKEGQNVTLSCEQNLNHDAMYWYRQDPGQGLRLIYYSQIVNDFQKGDIAEGYSVSREKKESFPLTVTSAQKNPTAFYLCASSIVAGQGDNQPQHFGDGTRLSIL.

The chain employs TRBV2 and TRBJ1-2, with D possibly matching TRBD1 (6 bases). Trimming cost V 3 bases and J 4 bases, with 12 bases left between them. Germline V gene data show CDR1 as SNHLY and CDR2 as FYNNEI. This CDR3 comprises 14 residues. The CDR3 DNA follows: TGTGCCAGCAGTGATATTTCAGGGGTCTATGGCTACACCTTC. Amino acid sequence: CASSDISGVYGYTF.

V gene TRBV5-4 combines with J gene TRBJ2-7; 15 bases are a match to TRBD2. The CDR3 has 16 amino acids. V dropped 3 bases and J dropped 7; count of bases not matched to a gene: 8. The V gene's germline CDR1 is SGHNT and CDR2 YYREEE (reference sequence). The CDR3 DNA sequence: TGTGCCAGCAGCTCGGGACTAGCGGGGGGCCGGGGAGAGCAGTACTTC. The encoded protein is CASSSGLAGGRGEQYF.

This chain links TRBV28 with TRBJ1-2; 7 bases fit TRBD1. The CDR3 is 14 residues long. CDR1 is MDHEN and CDR2 is SYDVKM in the germline V gene. V trimming: 5 bases; J trimming: 0 bases; junction bases outside the gene matches: 3. CDR3 loop: CASSKGQANYGYTF. The CDR3 nucleotides are TGTGCCAGCAGTAAAGGACAGGCTAACTATGGCTACACCTTC.

This clone was seen more than once but under ten times. The chain joins TRBV18 to TRBJ2-7; 9 nucleotides line up with TRBD1. V trimming: 3 bases; J trimming: 6 bases; junction bases outside the gene matches: 6. Germline CDR1 KGHSH, CDR2 LQKENI. The CDR3 covers 14 residues. CDR3: CASSPNRGQGEQYF. DNA of the CDR3: TGTGCCAGCTCACCGAACAGGGGGCAAGGCGAGCAGTACTTC.

The gene calls are TRBV18 and TRBJ2-7, with 8 bases lining up with TRBD1. CDR3 size: 15 residues. Trimming took 3 bases from V and 1 from J; bases not matched to a gene: 5. In germline, CDR1 is KGHSH, CDR2 LQKENI. The CDR3 region has the DNA TGTGCCAGCTCACCGGACAGGGTGGTGTCCTACGAGCAGTACTTC. It translates to CASSPDRVVSYEQYF.

The J gene is TRBJ1-1, the V gene TRBV7-6; D is possibly TRBD1 (5 bases). Trimming took off 8 bases at V and 7 bases at J, with 17 bases between the two ends. Germline lookup yields CDR1 SGHVS and CDR2 FNYEAQ. There are 13 residues in the CDR3. The CDR3 DNA reads as TGTGCCAGCTCGGAGGGGTACACTAGTGAAGCTTTCTTT. This codes for CASSEGYTSEAFF.

This chain links TRBV19 with TRBJ1-1, with 8 nucleotides matching TRBD1. Losses at the gene ends were 6 bases for V and 4 bases for J; bases not matched to a gene: 7. The CDR3 extends over 14 amino acids. From germline, CDR1 is LNHDA and CDR2 SQIVND (reference sequence). CDR3 nucleotides: TGTGCCAGTAGATCTCCGGACAGGGCCACTGAAGCTTTCTTT. As protein: CASRSPDRATEAFF.

The V gene is TRBV7-9, the J gene TRBJ2-5, with 11 bases identical to TRBD1. V was pared by 2 bases and J by 5 bases, with 10 bases of the junction left unmatched. The CDR3 extends over 17 amino acids. The germline gives CDR1 SEHNR, CDR2 FQNEAQ (reference sequence). The CDR3 DNA reads TGTGCCAGCAGCTTAAGTCGTTGGGGACAGGGGGAGGAGACCCAGTACTTC. It codes for CASSLSRWGQGEETQYF.

The chain links TRBV10-3 to TRBJ2-2; the match to TRBD2 covers 7 bases. Germline CDR1 ENHRY, CDR2 SYGVKD. V dropped 3 bases and J dropped 0; count of bases not matched to a gene: 7. There are 17 residues in the CDR3. In DNA, the CDR3 is TGTGCCATCAGTGACCCGACGGGGGGATCGAACACCGGGGAGCTGTTTTTT. Protein: CAISDPTGGSNTGELFF.